This T cell receptor (beta chain) was found in a study of cytomegalovirus exposure and HLA in healthy donors. General study findings and limits: The study had only CMV serostatus as immune exposure information. A later analysis showed that HLA-associated TCR beta chains had undergone more clonal expansion than equally common others. The majority of TCR sequences were rare, yet some public TCRs appeared in many donors. The authors enumerated over 150 TCR beta chains as linked to cytomegalovirus.

Primers included in the PCR were 60 Vbeta and 13 Jbeta primers. Only in-frame clones appear in the TCRdb table, and some are missing; sequencing was by immunoSEQ multiplex PCR. The sample consists of roughly 200,000 clones, 83% of them appearing once. This clone was counted between two and nine times. Its matching antigen is unknown. There are 16 residues in the CDR3. The V gene's germline CDR1 is SNHLY and CDR2 FYNNEI. The V and J ends lost 8 bases and 2 bases, in that order; junction bases with no gene match: 11. This sequence joins TRBV2 and TRBJ2-5, with 10 nucleotides matching TRBD2. Input material: PBMCs. The TCR sequence derives from a man between 40 and 49 years old in good health and CMV-seropositive. The CDR3: CASGGGGLAVQETQYF. The CDR3 DNA follows: TGTGCCAGCGGGGGGGGAGGACTAGCGGTTCAAGAGACCCAGTACTTC.